This T cell receptor beta chain is drawn from a study of cytomegalovirus exposure and HLA in healthy donors. Study results and limitations: Reports state that TCR beta sequences accurately predicted most subjects' HLA-A and HLA-B alleles. In a later analysis, TCR association rates varied by HLA locus: DRB1 most, HLA-C fewest. In vitro, a few CMV-associated chains proved specific for CMV antigens.

V dropped 6 bases and J dropped 5; count of bases not matched to a gene: 14. The CDR3 is made up of 16 amino acids. The germline V gene has CDR1 SNHLY and CDR2 FYNNEI. A multiplex PCR was run with 60 Vbeta primers and 13 Jbeta primers. This table comes from immunoSEQ multiplex PCR, and its TCRdb copy is limited to in-frame clones, with some not included. The sample has approximately 220,000 clones, about 80% seen once. Details on this clone: Its specificity is unknown.

The clonotype comes from a man younger than 35 in good health and CMV-seronegative. The rearrangement links TRBV2 to TRBJ1-1, with 8 bases matching TRBD1. Sequencing was carried out using PBMCs. CDR3 region: CASSDWRTGGRTEAFF. CDR3 nucleotide sequence: TGTGCCAGCAGCGACTGGCGTACAGGGGGTAGGACTGAAGCTTTCTTT.